The source of this T cell receptor (beta chain) is a study of T cell responses to AZD1222 COVID-19 vaccine. Study conclusions and caveats: A reported finding is that nearly half of spike-specific TCRs target unmutated variant regions. Sampled repertoires all dated from after the peak T cell response. Donors were largely white British and mainly female; clonal diversity was possibly underestimated.

Clones were read by immunoSEQ multiplex PCR, and TCRdb kept only the in-frame ones, dropping some. The repertoire holds roughly 120,000 clones, with roughly nine tenths as singletons. For this clone: Its target is not known.

V was clipped by 6 bases and J by 7 bases, with 10 bases between them. The CDR3 has 12 amino acids. The V and J genes are TRBV12-3 or TRBV12-4 and TRBJ2-1; tentatively, D is TRBD1 or TRBD2 (6 bases each). The TCR comes from an adult in good health. Sequencing used peripheral blood, obtained on day 0 of AZD1222 vaccination. The CDR3 reads CASRLGGNEQFF. The CDR3 DNA reads as TGTGCCAGCAGACTAGGGGGGAATGAGCAGTTCTTC.